The present T cell receptor (beta chain) was sequenced within a study of control samples from healthy donors and cancer patients. The CDR3 loop spans 15 amino acids. In germline, CDR1 is SGHKS, CDR2 YYEKEE (reference sequence). Between the trimmed V and J ends, which lost 0 bases and 2 bases, there was a span of 6 bases. The table came from immunoSEQ multiplex PCR; TCRdb's copy has only in-frame clones and leaves some out. The sample has about 97,000 clones; roughly 89% are singletons. The sequencing input was blood. This rearrangement joins TRBV5-5 to TRBJ1-6, with D unresolved. The receptor comes from a man aged 30 to 39 in good health. CDR3 sequence (DNA): TGTGCCAGCAGCTTGGCCGGGGCCTATAATTCACCCCTCCACTTT. This codes for CASSLAGAYNSPLHF.